These 12 T cell receptor beta chains were all obtained from the same sample, sequenced in a study of cytotoxic CD8 clonotypes in ibrutinib-treated CLL. Repertoires were generated with immunoSEQ multiplex PCR, while TCRdb's copy carries only in-frame clones and drops some. The repertoire holds roughly 12,000 clones, around 85% seen once, with approximately 22% in the top ten. Sample: PBMCs, taken at disease progression, from a patient treated with ibrutinib. The receptors here all came from a human donor with chronic lymphocytic leukemia.

This clone was counted once. This rearrangement joins TRBV30 to TRBJ1-5; D gene uncertain. This CDR3 is built from 13 residues. V was cut by 0 bases and J by 4 bases, with 7 bases left in between. Germline V gene lookup returns CDR1 GTSNPN and CDR2 SVGIG (reference sequence). CDR3 sequence (DNA): TGTGCCTGGAGTGTACGGGAGAATCAGCCCCAGCATTTT. It encodes CAWSVRENQPQHF.

The chain joins TRBV27 to TRBJ2-7, with no clear D. CDR1 and CDR2 from the germline V gene are MNHEY and SMNVEV (reference sequence). The CDR3 runs to 13 residues. Trimming shortened V by 5 bases and J by 6 bases, and 14 bases separated the two germline ends. The DNA for the CDR3 is TGTGCCAGCAGTCCGTATGATGGTGGCGAGCAGTACTTC. Translated, it gives CASSPYDGGEQYF.

This chain links TRBV6-5 with TRBJ1-2; D is ambiguous. This CDR3 comprises 13 residues. Germline loops: CDR1 MNHEY, CDR2 SVGAGI. Trimming shortened V by 0 bases and J by 5 bases, and 7 bases separated the two germline ends. Written as DNA, the CDR3 is TGTGCCAGCAGTTACTCGGGGAGATATGGCTACACCTTC. Its protein is CASSYSGRYGYTF.

The rearrangement uses TRBV19 and TRBJ1-5, with D uncertain. This CDR3 is built from 14 residues. Germline V gene sequence: CDR1 LNHDA, CDR2 SQIVND (reference sequence). V lost 6 bases and J 2 bases, leaving 11 bases between the germline ends. The CDR3 bases are TGTGCCAGTAGCGGCGGGGTTCGCAATCAGCCCCAGCATTTT. It yields the protein CASSGGVRNQPQHF.

V is TRBV11-2 and J is TRBJ2-5, with 8 bases identical to TRBD1. V trimming: 5 bases; J trimming: 3 bases; junction bases outside the gene matches: 8. The CDR3 runs 15 residues. CDR1 is SGHAT and CDR2 is FQNNGV in the germline V gene. CDR3 region: CASSPPSGGKETQYF. CDR3 nucleotide sequence: TGTGCCAGCAGCCCCCCCTCAGGGGGCAAAGAGACCCAGTACTTC.

In DNA, the CDR3 is TGTGCCAGCAGTACCCGGACTAGCGGGAGATCTGGGGCCAACGTCCTGACTTTC. Translating gives CASSTRTSGRSGANVLTF. The V call is TRBV27, the J call TRBJ2-6; 13 bases align to TRBD2. With 5 bases clipped from V and 1 base from J, the junction kept 5 bases outside the gene matches. The length of the CDR3 is 18 residues. The germline V gene encodes CDR1 MNHEY and CDR2 SMNVEV (reference sequence). The full variable domain, completed using reference TRBV27 and TRBJ2-6, is EAQVTQNPRYLITVTGKKLTVTCSQNMNHEYMSWYRQDPGLGLRQIYYSMNVEVTDKGDVPEGYKVSRKEKRNFPLILESPSPNQTSLYFCASSTRTSGRSGANVLTFGAGSRLTVL.

V usage is TRBV29-1 and J usage is TRBJ2-7; D is uncertain. The CDR3 length is 12 residues. V was shortened by 3 bases and J by 3 bases, with 9 bases between the two germline ends. The germline V gene has CDR1 SQVTM and CDR2 ANQGSEA. This chain's CDR3 is CSVDERHYEQYF. The CDR3, as DNA: TGCAGCGTTGATGAACGACACTACGAGCAGTACTTC.

The CDR3, as DNA: TGTGCCAGCAGTGAAGCGCCAGGGCAAAATCAGCCCCAGCATTTT. It encodes CASSEAPGQNQPQHF. The chain has TRBV7-8 and TRBJ1-5, with D possibly being TRBD1 (5 bases). CDR3 length equals 15 residues. CDR1 and CDR2 (germline): SGHVS, FQNEAQ. The V end lost 6 bases, the J end lost 4 bases, and 16 bases lay between the germline ends.

The chain joins TRBV14 to TRBJ2-2, with TRBD1 matching 8 bases. Looked up from germline, CDR1 is SGHDN and CDR2 is FVKESK. The V and J ends lost 1 base and 0 bases, in that order; junction bases with no gene match: 10. The CDR3 runs to 19 residues. CDR3 protein: CASSQGPGQVFANTGELFF. CDR3 sequence (DNA): TGTGCCAGCAGCCAAGGGCCGGGACAGGTCTTCGCGAACACCGGGGAGCTGTTTTTT.

This clone was detected only a few times. The chain recombines TRBV11-3 with TRBJ2-1; D might be TRBD1 (5 bases). This CDR3 region has 15 residues. Trimming cost V 0 bases and J 4 bases, with 10 bases left between them. Germline V lookup: CDR1 SGHNT, CDR2 YENEEA. The CDR3 nucleotides are TGTGCCAGCAGCTTAGAAGGGGCTAGGTACAATGAGCAGTTCTTC. Its protein product is CASSLEGARYNEQFF.

The chain recombines TRBV4-2 with TRBJ1-2, with 8 bases identical to TRBD1. After removal of 3 bases from V and 2 bases from J, the junction contained 14 bases not matched to a gene. The CDR3 covers 18 residues. CDR1 and CDR2 from the germline V gene are LGHNA and YNFKEQ. CDR3 in amino acids: CASSHPMDRAFGNYGYTF. CDR3 DNA: TGTGCCAGCAGCCACCCAATGGACAGGGCGTTTGGGAACTATGGCTACACCTTC.

This clone turned up a few times. The chain joins TRBV7-3 to TRBJ2-2; D is possibly TRBD1 or TRBD2 (5 bases each). Trimming took 4 bases from V and 0 from J, leaving 12 bases between them. This CDR3 has 16 residues. The germline CDR1 and CDR2 sequences are SGHTA and FQGTGA. CDR3 sequence (DNA): TGTGCCAGCAGCTCCCACGGGACGCCGAACACCGGGGAGCTGTTTTTT. This translates into CASSSHGTPNTGELFF.